Listed below are T cell receptor beta chains from one sample, sequenced in a study of response to subunit inactivated influenza vaccine. A single record per CDR3 protein comes from TCRdb applying MiXCR to the RT-PCR reads. The data show around 710,000 distinct CDR3 sequences, approximately 15% seen once. This material consisted of PBMCs from blood, taken 14 to 15 days before vaccination. All receptors derive from a man between 45 and 60 years old who received an inactivated influenza vaccine. The CDR3 runs from the conserved cysteine through the conserved F or W. The order of the fields is clone size, D gene, J gene, V gene, CDR3 DNA, CDR3 protein. The D gene is left open where the match is weak. Size tells how often a clone was seen (once, few, many) or the class of an expanded clone, and some rows leave it out.

size: few
D: -
J: TRBJ1-3
V: TRBV30
DNA: TGTGCCTGGAGTCCGTACGGAAACACCATATATTTT
CDR3: CAWSPYGNTIYF

size: -
D: TRBD1
J: TRBJ2-1
V: TRBV4-2
DNA: TGTGCCAGCAGCCCCGGGACAGGGGCGTTGAGGTCCTACAATGAGCAGTTCTTC
CDR3: CASSPGTGALRSYNEQFF

size: -
D: -
J: TRBJ2-3
V: TRBV20-1
DNA: TGCAGTGCTAGATCGGCTAGCACAGATACGCAGTATTTT
CDR3: CSARSASTDTQYF

size: few
D: -
J: TRBJ2-5
V: TRBV3-1
DNA: TGTGCCAGCAGCCCCCCGGGACCCTCCCAAGAGACCCAGTACTTC
CDR3: CASSPPGPSQETQYF

size: few
D: -
J: TRBJ2-3
V: TRBV7-9
DNA: TGTGCCAGCAGCCCCAAGACTAGACTAGCAGATACGCAGTATTTT
CDR3: CASSPKTRLADTQYF

size: few
D: -
J: TRBJ2-1
V: TRBV29-1
DNA: TGCAGCTTGACGGAAGGGGGGTCGTACAATGAGCAGTTCTTC
CDR3: CSLTEGGSYNEQFF

size: few
D: -
J: TRBJ2-7
V: TRBV18
DNA: TGTGCCAGCTCACCAACGAGGTCGGCTGGCAGTGAGTCCCCGTTGCAGTACTTC
CDR3: CASSPTRSAGSESPLQYF

size: -
D: -
J: TRBJ2-5
V: TRBV7-2
DNA: TGTGCCAGCAGCTTAGCGCCGGGGGGCTTTGGAGAGACCCAGTACTTC
CDR3: CASSLAPGGFGETQYF

size: -
D: -
J: TRBJ1-3
V: TRBV4-2
DNA: TGTGCCAGCAGCCAAGATGTGTGGGAGATATATTTT
CDR3: CASSQDVWEIYF

size: many
D: -
J: TRBJ2-7
V: TRBV12-3/TRBV12-4
DNA: TGTGCCAGCAGTTTAGTTGCAGACTCCTACGAGCAGTACTTC
CDR3: CASSLVADSYEQYF

size: -
D: TRBD1
J: TRBJ1-1
V: TRBV5-1
DNA: TGCGCCAGCAGCTTTCTTGGGGACAGCATCGCTGAAGCTTTCTTT
CDR3: CASSFLGDSIAEAFF

size: few
D: -
J: TRBJ2-3
V: TRBV6-6
DNA: TGTGCCAGCAGGATGAGGACAGATACGCAGTATTTT
CDR3: CASRMRTDTQYF

size: few
D: TRBD1
J: TRBJ2-7
V: TRBV24-1
DNA: TGTGCCACCAGTGAGGGGGACAGCGGATTCCACGAGCAGTACTTC
CDR3: CATSEGDSGFHEQYF

size: -
D: -
J: TRBJ1-1
V: TRBV11-2
DNA: TGTGCCAGCAGCTTAAACCTCCGGGGAGAAGCTTTCTTT
CDR3: CASSLNLRGEAFF

size: few
D: -
J: TRBJ2-5
V: TRBV12-3/TRBV12-4
DNA: TGTGCCAGCAGTTTATATCTTGGGGAGACCCAGTACTTC
CDR3: CASSLYLGETQYF

size: -
D: TRBD2
J: TRBJ2-1
V: TRBV30
DNA: TGTGCCTGGAGTGGGGGAGGGGGCTCTAGCGGGATAGTGCATGAGCAGTTCTTC
CDR3: CAWSGGGGSSGIVHEQFF

size: few
D: TRBD2
J: TRBJ2-6
V: TRBV4-1
DNA: TGCGCCAGCAGCCAAGATCTGGGAGGGCACTCTGGGGCCAACGTCCTGACTTTC
CDR3: CASSQDLGGHSGANVLTF

size: few
D: TRBD2
J: TRBJ2-7
V: TRBV7-9
DNA: TGTGCCAGCAGCTTCGGGTTAGCGGGACCTAGCTACGAGCAGTACTTC
CDR3: CASSFGLAGPSYEQYF

size: few
D: -
J: TRBJ2-1
V: TRBV4-1
DNA: TGCGCCAGCAGCCAAGTTGGCAGTAACTACAATGAGCAGTTCTTC
CDR3: CASSQVGSNYNEQFF

size: -
D: -
J: TRBJ2-5
V: TRBV29-1
DNA: TGCAGCGCCGGCTTTTGGGGCGCCGAGGAGACCCAGTACTTC
CDR3: CSAGFWGAEETQYF

size: many
D: -
J: TRBJ2-5
V: TRBV29-1
DNA: TGCAGCGTTGAAGATTGGGGGGCCTTGGAGACCCAGTACTTC
CDR3: CSVEDWGALETQYF

size: many
D: TRBD1
J: TRBJ2-7
V: TRBV10-2
DNA: TGCGCCAGCAGTGGTGGGACAGGGGTTTACGAGCAGTACTTC
CDR3: CASSGGTGVYEQYF

size: -
D: -
J: TRBJ2-1
V: TRBV7-8
DNA: TGTGCCAGCAGCTTAGTAGCGGCAAGTCCTAATGAGCAGTTCTTC
CDR3: CASSLVAASPNEQFF

size: many
D: -
J: TRBJ1-3
V: TRBV12-3/TRBV12-4
DNA: TGTGCCAGCAGTTTATCGTCCTCTGGAAACACCATATATTTT
CDR3: CASSLSSSGNTIYF

size: -
D: -
J: TRBJ1-1
V: TRBV7-2
DNA: TGTGCCAGCAGCTTAGCGAGCTCGGGAGGTGAAGCTTTCTTT
CDR3: CASSLASSGGEAFF

size: -
D: -
J: TRBJ2-3
V: TRBV6-2/TRBV6-3
DNA: TGTGCCAGCAGTACCCCCTTAGGGGGGGCGGCCACAGATACGCAGTATTTT
CDR3: CASSTPLGGAATDTQYF

size: -
D: -
J: TRBJ1-1
V: TRBV11-2
DNA: TGTGCCAGCAGCGTAGCCCCCAGGGGAGTGATGAACACTGAAGCTTTCTTT
CDR3: CASSVAPRGVMNTEAFF

size: few
D: TRBD1
J: TRBJ2-3
V: TRBV9
DNA: TGTGCCAGCAGCGCCTGGACAGGGAGCACAGATACGCAGTATTTT
CDR3: CASSAWTGSTDTQYF

size: -
D: -
J: TRBJ1-2
V: TRBV4-3
DNA: TGCGCCAGCAGCCTTAGCCGGGCCAGATCCTATGGCTACACCTTC
CDR3: CASSLSRARSYGYTF

size: few
D: -
J: TRBJ2-2
V: TRBV24-1
DNA: TGTGCCACCAACGGACTGAACACCGGGGAGCTGTTTTTT
CDR3: CATNGLNTGELFF

size: many
D: -
J: TRBJ2-1
V: TRBV12-3/TRBV12-4
DNA: TGTGCCAGCAGCTTAGGGAATGAGCAGTTCTTC
CDR3: CASSLGNEQFF

size: -
D: TRBD2
J: TRBJ2-1
V: TRBV7-7
DNA: TGTGCTAGCAGCTTAGCGGGGGGAAACACTGAGCAGTTCTTC
CDR3: CASSLAGGNTEQFF

size: many
D: -
J: TRBJ1-6
V: TRBV12-3/TRBV12-4
DNA: TGTGCCAGCAGTTTTTCTCGAGGGTCGGGTTCACCCCTCCACTTT
CDR3: CASSFSRGSGSPLHF

size: many
D: -
J: TRBJ1-1
V: TRBV2
DNA: TGTGCCAGCAGTGATTTGGCCAGGAACACTGAAGCTTTCTTT
CDR3: CASSDLARNTEAFF

size: -
D: TRBD2
J: TRBJ2-1
V: TRBV7-8
DNA: TGTGCCAGCAGCTTTAGTAGACTAGCGGCTTACAATGAGCAGTTCTTC
CDR3: CASSFSRLAAYNEQFF

size: many
D: TRBD1
J: TRBJ2-7
V: TRBV7-2
DNA: TGTGCCAGCAGCCCTGGGCCGGGACAGGAGACCTACGAGCAGTACTTC
CDR3: CASSPGPGQETYEQYF

size: -
D: -
J: TRBJ2-5
V: TRBV11-2
DNA: TGTGCCAGCAGCTTAGCGGCCAGGGGCTTCGTAGAGACCCAGTACTTC
CDR3: CASSLAARGFVETQYF

size: -
D: TRBD2
J: TRBJ2-1
V: TRBV19
DNA: TGTGCCAGTAGAGGACTAGCGACAAACAATGAGCAGTTCTTC
CDR3: CASRGLATNNEQFF

size: few
D: TRBD2
J: TRBJ2-7
V: TRBV2
DNA: TGTGCCAGCCAGCGGGGTTACGAGCAGTACTTC
CDR3: CASQRGYEQYF

size: -
D: -
J: TRBJ1-1
V: TRBV6-5
DNA: TGTGCCAGCAGTTACCGACGGGCCCTCTCGAACACTGAAGCTTTCTTT
CDR3: CASSYRRALSNTEAFF

size: -
D: TRBD1
J: TRBJ1-2
V: TRBV5-4
DNA: TGTGCCAGCAGCCAACCTGGGACAGGTGGGAATGGCTACACCTTC
CDR3: CASSQPGTGGNGYTF

size: -
D: TRBD1
J: TRBJ1-1
V: TRBV6-6
DNA: TGTGCCAGCAGTCAGGGGGCGCGTTTTGCTTTCTTT
CDR3: CASSQGARFAFF

size: -
D: TRBD2
J: TRBJ2-5
V: TRBV10-3
DNA: TGTGCCATAAGGAAACAGGGTTCCGCGGGAGGGTTGGAGACCCAGTACTTC
CDR3: CAIRKQGSAGGLETQYF